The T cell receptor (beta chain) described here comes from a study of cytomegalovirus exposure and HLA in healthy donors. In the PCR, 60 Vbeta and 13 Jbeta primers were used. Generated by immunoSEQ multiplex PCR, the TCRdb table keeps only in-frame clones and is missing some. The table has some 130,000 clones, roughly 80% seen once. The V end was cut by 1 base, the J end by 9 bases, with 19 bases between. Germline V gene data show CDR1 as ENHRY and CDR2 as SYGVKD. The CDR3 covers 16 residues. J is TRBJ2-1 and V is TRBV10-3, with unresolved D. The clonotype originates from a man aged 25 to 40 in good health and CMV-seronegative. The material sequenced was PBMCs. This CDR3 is CAISEYAARNVGEQFF. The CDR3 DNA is TGTGCCATCAGTGAGTATGCAGCGCGAAATGTGGGTGAGCAGTTCTTC.